This TCR beta chain originates from a study of cytomegalovirus exposure and HLA in healthy donors. Study results and limitations: In a later analysis, TCR beta V- and J-gene trimming showed a link to a missense DCLRE1C variant. Analyzed later, association rates of TCRs varied across HLA loci, with DRB1 most and HLA-C fewest. Productive rates of about 87% or about 30% were seen for most TCR beta V segments in an earlier analysis.

There are a few counts of this clone. Its antigen remains unidentified. Both 60 Vbeta primers and 13 Jbeta primers went into the PCR. Methods used by the authors: An analysis that came later counted 70 million to 100 million unique TCR beta chains, approximately 10 million shared. The method was immunoSEQ multiplex PCR; TCRdb's version includes in-frame clones alone and lacks a portion of them. That table supplies the V and J calls and clone size; D and trimming were determined from the DNA. Of about 250,000 clones in the sample, under 90% were seen once. Germline CDR1 is SGDLS and CDR2 is YYNGEE. J was trimmed by 1 base and V by 0 bases; bases with no gene match: 6. The CDR3 length is 16 residues.

This chain joins TRBV9 and TRBJ2-7; 8 positions agree with TRBD2. The material sequenced was PBMCs. This clonotype was obtained from a girl aged 2 to 10 in good health and CMV-seronegative. The chain's CDR3 is CASSVASSGGSYEQYF. The CDR3 DNA sequence: TGTGCCAGCAGCGTAGCGTCCAGCGGGGGTTCCTACGAGCAGTACTTC.